The 23 T cell receptor beta chains listed next were all sequenced from one sample in a study of coeliac disease. General observations from the study: Active celiac intraepithelial and lamina propria samples had lower TRB and TRG clonality than control samples.

Some clones are missing from TCRdb's copy, which holds only in-frame ones; the method was immunoSEQ multiplex PCR. The sample has over 6,500 clones, almost 70% seen once. These TCRs are of unknown antigen specificity. Material for sequencing was lamina propria lymphocytes from the gut. All receptors come from a woman under 30 with active celiac disease.

The chain employs TRBV5-6 and TRBJ1-2, with D hard to call. CDR3 length: 12 residues. The ends were cut back, 0 bases at V and 4 bases at J, with 4 bases in the middle. Germline CDR1 reads SGHDT; CDR2 reads YYEEEE. This chain's CDR3 is CASSLAGYGYTF. DNA for the CDR3: TGTGCCAGCAGCTTGGCGGGCTATGGCTACACCTTC.

Details on this clone: The germline gene is not matched at one end of the junction; a read error may be the cause. V gene TRBV2 combines with J gene TRBJ2-7, with TRBD1 identical over 12 bases. Germline loops: CDR1 SNHLY, CDR2 FYNNEI. This CDR3 has 12 amino acids. The CDR3 nucleotides read TGTGCCGGGGGGGGGACAGGGGGCGTAAGCCACTTC. Its translation: CAGGGTGGVSHF.

The gene calls are TRBV5-4 and TRBJ2-7; D gene unclear. V lost 4 bases to trimming and J lost 1 base, with 9 bases between them. The CDR3 covers 13 residues. Germline assignment: CDR1 SGHNT and CDR2 YYREEE (reference sequence). The CDR3 loop is CASSVPSSYEQYF. The CDR3 DNA follows: TGTGCCAGCAGCGTCCCCAGTTCCTACGAGCAGTACTTC.

This chain connects TRBV5-1 to TRBJ2-1; TRBD2 aligns across 13 bases. CDR3 length: 14 amino acids. In germline, CDR1 is SGHRS, CDR2 YFSETQ. J lost 8 bases, V lost 8 bases, and 7 bases had no gene match. The CDR3 nucleotides read TGCGCCAGTACTAGCGGGGGGGCTGGGCATGAGCAGTTCTTC. This translates into CASTSGGAGHEQFF.

This clone turned up a few times. The chain joins TRBV10-2 to TRBJ1-5, with D tentatively TRBD1 (5 bases). Trimming left V 3 bases short and J 5 bases short, with 14 bases between. CDR1 WSHSY and CDR2 SAAADI come from the germline V gene. CDR3 length: 15 amino acids. The CDR3 spells CASSDPPWGDQPQHF. Here the CDR3 DNA reads TGCGCCAGCAGTGACCCCCCGTGGGGGGATCAGCCCCAGCATTTT.

This rearrangement joins TRBV2 to TRBJ1-3; 9 positions agree with TRBD1. The length of the CDR3 is 15 residues. The V gene end was trimmed by 5 bases and the J gene end by 4 bases; junction bases not matched to a gene: 6. The germline V gene encodes CDR1 SNHLY and CDR2 FYNNEI. The CDR3 DNA reads TGTGCCAGCAGTCCGGGGACAGGGCAAGGAAACACCATATATTTT. This sequence encodes CASSPGTGQGNTIYF.

The rearrangement links TRBV5-1 to TRBJ2-7, with TRBD1 matching 7 bases. The CDR3 length is 16 residues. V lost 5 bases, J lost 2 bases, and 13 bases stayed unmatched. Germline V CDR1 and CDR2: SGHRS, YFSETQ. This CDR3 is CASRKSRDRLTYEQYF. In DNA, the CDR3 is TGCGCCAGCAGGAAGTCCCGGGACAGATTAACCTACGAGCAGTACTTC.

This chain connects TRBV15 to TRBJ2-5; D call uncertain. Germline CDR1 and CDR2: LNHNV and YYDKDF (reference sequence). This CDR3 is 13 amino acids long. The V gene lost 0 bases and the J gene lost 5 bases, with 7 bases spanning the gap. CDR3 in amino acids: CATSRDPRETQYF. The CDR3 coding sequence is TGTGCCACCAGCAGAGACCCCCGGGAGACCCAGTACTTC.

The chain joins TRBV6-4 to TRBJ1-1; 7 bases line up with TRBD1. Trimming took 3 bases from V and 4 from J; bases not matched to a gene: 2. The CDR3 has 13 amino acids. Looked up from germline, CDR1 is MRHNA and CDR2 is SNTAGT. The CDR3 DNA follows: TGTGCCAGCAGTGAAGCAGGGGGCACTGAAGCTTTCTTT. As protein: CASSEAGGTEAFF.

J is TRBJ2-2 and V is TRBV2, with a possible D match to TRBD1 (5 bases). The V and J ends lost 6 bases and 6 bases respectively, with 8 bases between them. The CDR3 has 12 residues. Per the germline V gene, CDR1 is SNHLY and CDR2 is FYNNEI. The DNA for the CDR3 is TGTGCCAGCAGGACAGAAGCCGGGGAGCTGTTTTTT. Translating it yields CASRTEAGELFF.

This clone was observed a few times. The chain combines TRBV4-2 with TRBJ2-1; 7 bases are a match to TRBD2. This CDR3 region has 16 residues. Germline CDR1 reads LGHNA; CDR2 reads YNFKEQ. The V gene end was trimmed by 0 bases and the J gene end by 1 base; junction bases not matched to a gene: 3. The CDR3 reads CASSQDRAGSYNEQFF. The CDR3 nucleotides read TGTGCCAGCAGCCAAGACCGAGCGGGATCCTACAATGAGCAGTTCTTC.

The gene calls are TRBV5-1 and TRBJ1-1, with D perhaps matching TRBD1 (6 bases). V was clipped by 3 bases and J by 1 base, with 13 bases between them. This CDR3 has 15 amino acids. The germline V gene has CDR1 SGHRS and CDR2 YFSETQ. The chain's CDR3 is CASSSTTGWNTEAFF. The CDR3 nucleotides are TGCGCCAGCAGCTCAACGACAGGCTGGAACACTGAAGCTTTCTTT.

This clone was seen a few times. The gene calls are TRBV7-2 and TRBJ2-2, with D maybe TRBD2 (6 bases). Deletions cut 0 bases from V and 1 base from J, with 9 bases between. CDR1 is SGHTA, CDR2 FQGNSA, per germline. The CDR3 is made up of 16 amino acids. The CDR3 loop reads CASSLAPGLNTGELFF. The CDR3, as DNA: TGTGCCAGCAGCTTAGCCCCGGGACTGAACACCGGGGAGCTGTTTTTT.

This chain links TRBV6-6 with TRBJ1-2; the D gene is possibly TRBD1 (6 bases). Trimming left V 6 bases short and J 7 bases short, with 18 bases between. The germline V gene has CDR1 MNHNY and CDR2 SVGAGI (reference sequence). The CDR3 has 14 amino acids. Written as DNA, the CDR3 is TGTGCCAGCAGCCCGCCAGGGGACAATCGTGGCTACACCTTC. It yields the protein CASSPPGDNRGYTF.

As regards this clone: A junction end diverges from the germline sequence, so it may reflect a read error. The chain joins TRBV7-3 to TRBJ2-3; 7 nucleotides line up with TRBD1. CDR1 and CDR2 (germline): SGHTA, FQGTGA. The CDR3 sequence is 13 residues long. The chain's CDR3 is CVSSLLRGDTQYF. In DNA form, the CDR3 reads TGTGTCAGCAGCTTACTCAGGGGGGATACGCAGTATTTT.

V usage is TRBV10-3 and J usage is TRBJ1-2; D remains ambiguous. CDR3 size: 11 residues. The germline V gene encodes CDR1 ENHRY and CDR2 SYGVKD. Trimming removed 8 bases from V and 4 bases from J, with 8 bases in between. As DNA, the CDR3 is TGTGCCATCGACGGGATCTATGGCTACACCTTC. This gives the protein CAIDGIYGYTF.

A few counts support this clone. This sequence joins TRBV5-1 and TRBJ1-6; 9 bases fit TRBD1. The CDR3 has 14 amino acids. Unmatched junction bases numbered 6, after V lost 4 bases and J lost 10 bases. The germline gives CDR1 SGHRS, CDR2 YFSETQ. The CDR3 loop is CASSSRTGDSPLHF. The CDR3 coding sequence is TGCGCCAGCAGCAGCCGGACAGGGGACTCACCCCTCCACTTT.

V is TRBV2 and J is TRBJ2-7, with 11 bases matching TRBD1. CDR1 is SNHLY, CDR2 FYNNEI, per germline. The V gene end was trimmed by 4 bases and the J gene end by 4 bases; junction bases not matched to a gene: 21. This CDR3 spans 20 amino acids. CDR3 DNA: TGTGCCAGCAGTGTCTTAGCCGGGACAGGGGGATTAGCGACCGGGTACGAGCAGTACTTC. Protein product: CASSVLAGTGGLATGYEQYF.

This clone was found once. V is TRBV9 and J is TRBJ1-1, with D unresolved. CDR1 and CDR2 (germline): SGDLS, YYNGEE. Deletions cut 5 bases from V and 4 bases from J, with 12 bases between. This CDR3 contains 13 residues. CDR3 amino acids: CASSLGGSTEAFF. Written as DNA, the CDR3 is TGTGCCAGCAGTCTGGGCGGGAGCACTGAAGCTTTCTTT.

The V call is TRBV7-4, the J call TRBJ1-1; maybe TRBD1 (6 bases). CDR3 size: 14 residues. Trimming stripped 7 bases from V and 7 bases from J, with 19 bases between. Per the germline V gene, CDR1 is SGHVT and CDR2 is SQSDAQ. CDR3 sequence (DNA): TGTGCCAGCACCCCAACAGGGTCGGACGGTGAAGCTTTCTTT. Its translation: CASTPTGSDGEAFF.

This chain connects TRBV18 to TRBJ1-4; D is unclear. The CDR3 runs 15 residues. V gave up 4 bases and J gave up 0 bases, with 9 bases separating them. CDR1 KGHSH and CDR2 LQKENI come from the germline V gene. DNA of the CDR3: TGTGCCAGCTCACTTAACACAGCAACTAATGAAAAACTGTTTTTT. Its protein product is CASSLNTATNEKLFF.

V usage is TRBV21-1 and J usage is TRBJ2-3; the table's D call TRBD1 went unverified against the DNA. TRBV21-1 is a documented pseudogene. This CDR3 has 14 amino acids. The DNA of the CDR3 is TGTGCCAGTAAGGGACAGGAAAGCACAGATACGCAGTATTTT. Protein: CASKGQESTDTQYF.

The chain uses TRBV4-1 and TRBJ2-5, with a weak D call TRBD2 (6 bases). The V and J ends lost 4 bases and 9 bases respectively, with 30 bases between them. CDR1 and CDR2 from the germline V gene are MGHRA and YSYEKL. The CDR3 sequence is 18 residues long. Written as DNA, the CDR3 is TGCGCCAGCAGCCCCTCGGGCGGGGCCAACAGAAATTCAAACGCCCAGTACTTC. It yields the protein CASSPSGGANRNSNAQYF.